This T cell receptor beta chain was captured by sequencing in a study of radiotherapy plus CTLA-4 blockade in lung cancer. Study-level findings and limits: The study found tumor-derived TCR clones expanded in blood after radiotherapy plus ipilimumab. Increased serum interferon-beta after radiation also reportedly predicted response strongly.

V shed 4 bases and J 5 bases; nucleotides not matched to a gene: 12. CDR3 length: 16 residues. Germline values: CDR1 SNHLY, CDR2 FYNNEI. Produced via immunoSEQ multiplex PCR; TCRdb's table is partial and in-frame only. The sample includes 75,000 to 100,000 clones, 65% to 85% seen only once; the top ten take approximately 3%. Details on this clone: Its antigen is as yet unknown.

Focal radiation plus CTLA-4 blockade with ipilimumab was given to patients with chemo-refractory metastatic non-small-cell lung cancer. The origin of this receptor is a human donor with non-small cell lung cancer who had a partial response to radiotherapy plus ipilimumab. Some clones in this sample may be carry-over from other donors' samples. The chain joins TRBV2 to TRBJ2-5; 8 bases align to TRBD2. Sequencing used peripheral blood, obtained from a patient treated with radiotherapy plus ipilimumab. The CDR3 loop is CASSAGLPGGTETQYF. The CDR3 DNA reads as TGTGCCAGCAGTGCAGGTCTGCCGGGGGGGACGGAGACCCAGTACTTC.